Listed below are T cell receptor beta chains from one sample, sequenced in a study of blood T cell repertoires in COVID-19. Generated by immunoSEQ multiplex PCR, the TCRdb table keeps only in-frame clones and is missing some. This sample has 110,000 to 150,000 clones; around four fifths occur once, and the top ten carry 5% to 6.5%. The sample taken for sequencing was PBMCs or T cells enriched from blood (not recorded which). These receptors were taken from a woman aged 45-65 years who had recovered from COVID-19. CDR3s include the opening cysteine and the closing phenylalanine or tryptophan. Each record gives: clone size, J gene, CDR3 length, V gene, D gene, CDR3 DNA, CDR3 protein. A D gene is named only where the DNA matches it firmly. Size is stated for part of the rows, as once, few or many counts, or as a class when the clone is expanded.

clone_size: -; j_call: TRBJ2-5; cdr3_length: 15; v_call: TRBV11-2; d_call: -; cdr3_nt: TGTGCCAGCAGCTTAAGGACAGCTCTCCAAGAGACCCAGTACTTC; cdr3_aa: CASSLRTALQETQYF
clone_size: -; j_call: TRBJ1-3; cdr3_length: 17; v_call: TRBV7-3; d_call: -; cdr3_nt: TGTGCCAGCAGCACCCCGGTGGGCGCTCACTCTGGAAACACCATATATTTT; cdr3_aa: CASSTPVGAHSGNTIYF
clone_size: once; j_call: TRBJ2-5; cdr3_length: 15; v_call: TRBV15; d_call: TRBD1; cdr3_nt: TGTGCCACCAGCACGGGGGACAGGGGCGGGGAGACCCAGTACTTC; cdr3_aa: CATSTGDRGGETQYF
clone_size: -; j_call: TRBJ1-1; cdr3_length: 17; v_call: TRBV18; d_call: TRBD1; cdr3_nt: TGTGCCAGCTCACCAAAGCTGACAGGGAGAATGAACACTGAAGCTTTCTTT; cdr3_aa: CASSPKLTGRMNTEAFF
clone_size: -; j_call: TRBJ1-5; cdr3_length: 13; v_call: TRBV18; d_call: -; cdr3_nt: TGTGCCAGCTCACCACAGGGGAACCAGCCCCAGCATTTT; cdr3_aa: CASSPQGNQPQHF
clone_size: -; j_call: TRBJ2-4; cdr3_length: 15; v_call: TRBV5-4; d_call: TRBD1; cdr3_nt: TGTGCCAGCAGCTTGGCGGACAGGGGATCAAACATTCAGTACTTC; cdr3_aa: CASSLADRGSNIQYF
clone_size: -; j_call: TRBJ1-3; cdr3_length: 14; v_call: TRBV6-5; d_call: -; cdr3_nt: TGTGCCAGCACACAGGTATCCTCTGGAAACACCATATATTTT; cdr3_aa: CASTQVSSGNTIYF
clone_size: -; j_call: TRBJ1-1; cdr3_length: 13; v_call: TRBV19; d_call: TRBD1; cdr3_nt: TGTGCCAGTAGTCAACAGGGGGAAACTGAAGCTTTCTTT; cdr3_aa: CASSQQGETEAFF
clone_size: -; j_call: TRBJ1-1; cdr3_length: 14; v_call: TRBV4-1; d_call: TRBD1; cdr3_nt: TGCGCCAGCAGCAAAGGACAGGGAGGTACTGAAGCTTTCTTT; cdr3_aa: CASSKGQGGTEAFF
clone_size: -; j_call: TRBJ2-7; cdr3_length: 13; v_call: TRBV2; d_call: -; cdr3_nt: TGTGCCAGCATTCCCGGGACAACCTACGAGCAGTACTTC; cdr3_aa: CASIPGTTYEQYF
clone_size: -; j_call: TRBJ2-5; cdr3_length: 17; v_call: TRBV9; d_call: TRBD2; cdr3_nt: TGTGCCAGCAGCCCTCCGAACGTACTAGCGGGGGGAGAGACCCAGTACTTC; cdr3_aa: CASSPPNVLAGGETQYF
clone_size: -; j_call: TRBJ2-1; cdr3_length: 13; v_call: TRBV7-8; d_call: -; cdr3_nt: TGTGCCAGCAGCCCAGGACAGTACAATGAGCAGTTCTTC; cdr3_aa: CASSPGQYNEQFF
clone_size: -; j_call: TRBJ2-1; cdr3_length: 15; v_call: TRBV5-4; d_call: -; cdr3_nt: TGTGCCAGCAGTTTTACAGGGAGCTCCTACAATGAGCAGTTCTTC; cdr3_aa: CASSFTGSSYNEQFF
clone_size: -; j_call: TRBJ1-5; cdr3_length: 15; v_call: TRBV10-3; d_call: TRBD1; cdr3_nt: TGTGCCATCAGTGCGGACAGGGGGCGAAATCAGCCCCAGCATTTT; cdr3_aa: CAISADRGRNQPQHF
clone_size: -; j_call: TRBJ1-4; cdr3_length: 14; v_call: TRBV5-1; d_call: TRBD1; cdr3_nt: TGCGCCAGCAGCCTAAGGGGGCTAGACGAAAAACTGTTTTTT; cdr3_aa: CASSLRGLDEKLFF
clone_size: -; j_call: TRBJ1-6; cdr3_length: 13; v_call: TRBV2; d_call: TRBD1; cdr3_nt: TGTGCCAGCTCGGACAGGTCTTCGACACCCCTCCACTTT; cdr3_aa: CASSDRSSTPLHF
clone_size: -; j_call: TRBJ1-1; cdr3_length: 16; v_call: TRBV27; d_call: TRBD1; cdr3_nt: TGTGCCAGCAGTCCGTGGACAGGGGGTACCAACACTGAAGCTTTCTTT; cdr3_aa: CASSPWTGGTNTEAFF
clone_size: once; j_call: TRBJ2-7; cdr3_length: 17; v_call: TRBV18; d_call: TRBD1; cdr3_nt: TGTGCCAGCTCACCCAATCGACAGGGTTGGGGCTCCTACGAGCAGTACTTC; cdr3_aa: CASSPNRQGWGSYEQYF
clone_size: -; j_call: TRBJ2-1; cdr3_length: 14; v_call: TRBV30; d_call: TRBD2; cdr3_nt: TGTGCCTGGAGACAAGCGGGGGACTACAATGAGCAGTTCTTC; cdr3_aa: CAWRQAGDYNEQFF
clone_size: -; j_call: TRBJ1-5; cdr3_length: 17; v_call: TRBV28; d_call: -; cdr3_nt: TGTGCCAGCAGAATTCACGGGGGTGCATATAGCAATCAGCCCCAGCATTTT; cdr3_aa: CASRIHGGAYSNQPQHF
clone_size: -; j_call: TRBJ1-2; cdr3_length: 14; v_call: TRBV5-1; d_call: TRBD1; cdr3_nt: TGCGCCAGCAGCTCCGGACAGGGGGTACATGGCTACACCTTC; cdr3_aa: CASSSGQGVHGYTF
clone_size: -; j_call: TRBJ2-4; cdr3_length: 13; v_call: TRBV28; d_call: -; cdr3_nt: TGTGCAGTGCGGCAGGCGGCGGGTAACATTCAGTACTTC; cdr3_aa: CAVRQAAGNIQYF
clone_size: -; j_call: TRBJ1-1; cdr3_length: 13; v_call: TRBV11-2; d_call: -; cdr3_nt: TGTGCCAGCAGCCGGGGGACTTCTGCTGAAGCTTTCTTT; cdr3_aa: CASSRGTSAEAFF
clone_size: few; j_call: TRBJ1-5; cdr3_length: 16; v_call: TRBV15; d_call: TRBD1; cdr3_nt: TGTGCCACCAGCAGAGATCGGACAGGTAGCAATCAGCCCCAGCATTTT; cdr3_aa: CATSRDRTGSNQPQHF
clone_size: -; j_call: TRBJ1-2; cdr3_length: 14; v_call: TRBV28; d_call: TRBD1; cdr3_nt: TGTGCCAGCAGTTTAAAGGGGACAGGGAGTGGCTACACCTTC; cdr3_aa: CASSLKGTGSGYTF
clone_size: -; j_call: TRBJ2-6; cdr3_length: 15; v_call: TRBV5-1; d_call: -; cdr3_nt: TGCGCCAGCAGCTTGACAGAATCTGGGGCCAACGTCCTGACTTTC; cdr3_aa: CASSLTESGANVLTF
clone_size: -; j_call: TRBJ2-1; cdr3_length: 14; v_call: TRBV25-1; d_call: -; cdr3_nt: TGTGCCAGCAGTGAAGGGGGGTACTACAATGAGCAGTTCTTC; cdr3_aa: CASSEGGYYNEQFF
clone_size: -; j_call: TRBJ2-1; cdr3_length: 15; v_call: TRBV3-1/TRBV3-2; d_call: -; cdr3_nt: TGTGCCAGCAGTTTTACAGGAAGCTCCTACAATGAGCAGTTCTTC; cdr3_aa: CASSFTGSSYNEQFF
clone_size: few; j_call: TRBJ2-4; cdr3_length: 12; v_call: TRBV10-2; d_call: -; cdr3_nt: TGCGCCAGCAGTCTAGCCAAAAACATTCAGTACTTC; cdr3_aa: CASSLAKNIQYF
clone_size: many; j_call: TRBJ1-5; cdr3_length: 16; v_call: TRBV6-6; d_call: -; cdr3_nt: TGTGCCAGCAGTTACTCGGACTTCCGACACAATCAGCCCCAGCATTTT; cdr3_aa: CASSYSDFRHNQPQHF
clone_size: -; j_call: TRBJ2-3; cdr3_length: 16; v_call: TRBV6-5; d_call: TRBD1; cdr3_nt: TGTGCCAGCAGTTACTCCTCCGGACAGGGACGAGATACGCAGTATTTT; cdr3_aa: CASSYSSGQGRDTQYF
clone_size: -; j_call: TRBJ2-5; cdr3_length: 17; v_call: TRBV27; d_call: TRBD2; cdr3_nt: TGTGCCAGCAGTTTATTCGGACTAGCGGGGGGCGTTGAGACCCAGTACTTC; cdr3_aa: CASSLFGLAGGVETQYF
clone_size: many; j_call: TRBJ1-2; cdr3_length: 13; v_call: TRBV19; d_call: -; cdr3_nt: TGTGCCAGTAGTATTGGAACAGTTCCTGGCTACACCTTC; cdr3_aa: CASSIGTVPGYTF
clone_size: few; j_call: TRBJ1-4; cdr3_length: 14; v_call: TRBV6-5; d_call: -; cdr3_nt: TGTGCCAGCAGCCACGGGACAACTAATGAAAAACTGTTTTTT; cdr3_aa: CASSHGTTNEKLFF
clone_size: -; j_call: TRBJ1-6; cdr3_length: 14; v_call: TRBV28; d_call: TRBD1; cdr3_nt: TGTGCCAGCTTATCTGGGACAGATAATTCACCCCTCCACTTT; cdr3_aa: CASLSGTDNSPLHF
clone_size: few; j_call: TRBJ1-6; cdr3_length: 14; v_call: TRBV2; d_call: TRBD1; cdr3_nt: TGTGCCAGCAGTGTGGACAGGGGAAGTTCACCCCTCCACTTT; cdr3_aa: CASSVDRGSSPLHF
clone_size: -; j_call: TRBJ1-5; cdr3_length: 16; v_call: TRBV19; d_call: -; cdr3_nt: TGTGCCAGTAACCCGGCCCCCGGGGTTAGCAATCAGCCCCAGCATTTT; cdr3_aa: CASNPAPGVSNQPQHF
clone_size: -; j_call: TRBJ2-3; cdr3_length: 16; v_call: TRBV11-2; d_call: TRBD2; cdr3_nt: TGTGCCAGCAGCCGCGGGGGTAGCGGGAGCACAGATACGCAGTATTTT; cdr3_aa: CASSRGGSGSTDTQYF
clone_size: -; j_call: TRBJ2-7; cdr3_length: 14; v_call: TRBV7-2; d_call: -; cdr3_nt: TGTGCCAGCACTACCAACAGGGGGGGATCCGAGCAGTACTTC; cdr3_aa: CASTTNRGGSEQYF
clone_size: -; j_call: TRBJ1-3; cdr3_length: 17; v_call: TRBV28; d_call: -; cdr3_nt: TGTGCCAGCAGTTTTTCGGGGTTAGGAGGCTCTGGAAACACCATATATTTT; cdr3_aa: CASSFSGLGGSGNTIYF
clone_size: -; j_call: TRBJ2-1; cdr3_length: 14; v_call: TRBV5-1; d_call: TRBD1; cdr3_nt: TGCGCCAGCAGCTTGGCGAGACAGGGCAAAGAGCAGTTCTTC; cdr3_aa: CASSLARQGKEQFF
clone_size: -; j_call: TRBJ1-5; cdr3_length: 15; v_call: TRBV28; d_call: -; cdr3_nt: TGTGCCAGCAGTTTGAGGAGGTCTAGCAATCAGCCCCAGCATTTT; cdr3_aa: CASSLRRSSNQPQHF
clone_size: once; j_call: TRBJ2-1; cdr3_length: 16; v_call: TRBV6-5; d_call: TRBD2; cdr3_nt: TGTGCCAGCAGTTTACCGACTAGCGGGGGGCGAGATGAGCAGTTCTTC; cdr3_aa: CASSLPTSGGRDEQFF
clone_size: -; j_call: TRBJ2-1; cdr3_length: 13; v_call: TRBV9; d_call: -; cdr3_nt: TGTGCCAGCAGCGTCGGGAGAGGCGGTGAGCAGTTCTTC; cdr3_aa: CASSVGRGGEQFF
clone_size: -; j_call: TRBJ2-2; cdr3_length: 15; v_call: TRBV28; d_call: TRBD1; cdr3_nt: TGTGCCAGCAGTTTATTGAAACAGGGGACCGGGGAGCTGTTTTTT; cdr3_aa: CASSLLKQGTGELFF
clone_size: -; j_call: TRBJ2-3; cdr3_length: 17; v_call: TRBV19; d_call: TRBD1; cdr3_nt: TGTGCCAGTAGTACCCGGGACAGGGCCGAGAGCACAGATACGCAGTATTTT; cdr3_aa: CASSTRDRAESTDTQYF
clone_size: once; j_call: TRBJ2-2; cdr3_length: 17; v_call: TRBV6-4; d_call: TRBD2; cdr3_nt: TGTGCCAGCAGTGACTTGGGCGGGAGACGGGACACCGGGGAGCTGTTTTTT; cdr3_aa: CASSDLGGRRDTGELFF
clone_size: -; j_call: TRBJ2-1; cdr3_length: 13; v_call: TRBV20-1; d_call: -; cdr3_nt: TGCAGTGCTAGTGATAGCTCCTACAATGAGCAGTTCTTC; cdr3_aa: CSASDSSYNEQFF